The T cell receptor (beta chain) under discussion was sequenced for a study of CD8 T cells in Susac syndrome. CDR1 and CDR2 (germline): SQVTM, ANQGSEA. V was shortened by 3 bases and J by 6 bases, with 17 bases between the two germline ends. The CDR3 is 14 amino acids. With random hexamers, about 0.45 to 1 ug RNA was reverse transcribed. Amplification of TCR beta CDR3 by immunoSEQ multiplex PCR spanned 54 Vbeta and 13 Jbeta. A single record per CDR3 protein comes from TCRdb applying MiXCR to the immunoSEQ multiplex PCR reads. The repertoire consists of under 200,000 distinct CDR3 sequences, with around 95% occurring once and the leading ten covering 0.1%. TCR beta sequencing covered blood CD8+ and CD4+ T cells. Controls comprised healthy donors matched for age and sex. TEMRA cells were FACS-enriched, unlike CD8+ and CD4+ T cells, which were negatively isolated.

This sequence was found in a human donor in good health. J is TRBJ1-1 and V is TRBV29-1; a possible D gene is TRBD1 (6 bases). The specimen was CD4+ T cells from PBMCs. CDR3 sequence reads: CSVDVEGGLPEAFF. The CDR3, as DNA: TGCAGCGTTGATGTGGAAGGGGGATTACCTGAAGCTTTCTTT.